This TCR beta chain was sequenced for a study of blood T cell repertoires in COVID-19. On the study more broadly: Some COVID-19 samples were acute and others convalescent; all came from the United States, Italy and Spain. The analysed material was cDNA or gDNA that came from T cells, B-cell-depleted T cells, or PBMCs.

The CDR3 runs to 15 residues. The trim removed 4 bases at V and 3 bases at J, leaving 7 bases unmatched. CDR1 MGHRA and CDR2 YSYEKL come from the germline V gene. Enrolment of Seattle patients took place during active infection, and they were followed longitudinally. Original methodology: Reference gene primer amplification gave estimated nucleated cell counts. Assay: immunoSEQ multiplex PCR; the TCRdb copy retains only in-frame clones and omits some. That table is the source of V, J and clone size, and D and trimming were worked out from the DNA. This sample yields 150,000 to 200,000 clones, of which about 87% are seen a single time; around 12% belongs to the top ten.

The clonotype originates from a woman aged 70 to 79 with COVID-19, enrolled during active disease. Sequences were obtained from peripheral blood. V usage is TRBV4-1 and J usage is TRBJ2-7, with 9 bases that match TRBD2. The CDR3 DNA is TGCGCCAGCAGCCCCCGGACTAGCGATCACTACGAGCAGTACTTC. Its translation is CASSPRTSDHYEQYF.